Listed below are T cell receptor beta chains from one sample, sequenced in a study of beta chain features in type 1 diabetes. TCRdb's copy holds only in-frame clones and misses some; the assay was immunoSEQ multiplex PCR. The sample has roughly 140,000 clones; around 10% are singletons. What was sequenced was central memory CD4+ T cells from blood. Receptors were obtained from a man aged 18 to 29 in good health. The CDR3 runs from the conserved cysteine through the conserved F or W.

V	J	CDR3
TRBV4-2	TRBJ2-7	CASSQDATAGSAAGQYF
TRBV19	TRBJ1-3	CASTRSSSGNTIYF
TRBV11-2	TRBJ2-7	CASSSRGLAGGLDEQYF
TRBV5-1	TRBJ1-1	CASSVGTGKTEAFF
TRBV9	TRBJ2-5	CASSVAGGPGETQYF
TRBV6-5	TRBJ1-2	CASSSAGLYGYTF
TRBV6-5	TRBJ1-5	CASSWAQGPNQPQHF
TRBV7-2	TRBJ2-1	CASSLEGGVTYNEQFF
TRBV7-9	TRBJ2-7	CASSLGLRGTGDYEQYF
TRBV29-1	TRBJ2-7	CSAGRTGGTGEQYF
TRBV20-1	TRBJ2-1	CIRRVYNEQFF
TRBV27	TRBJ2-5	CASSAYRAGETQYF
TRBV28	TRBJ1-5	CASWGQVNQPQHF
TRBV5-6	TRBJ2-3	CASSQTTDTQYF
TRBV4-1	TRBJ2-1	CASSQALAGVINEQFF
TRBV6-5	TRBJ2-4	CASRQPGPAPIQYF
TRBV21-1	TRBJ1-5	CASSKLRGHQPQHF
TRBV11-2	TRBJ2-3	CASSPRTGPGSSDTQYF
TRBV7-7	TRBJ1-4	CASSRREAAGEKLFF
TRBV25-1	TRBJ2-2	CASSDIMGHYTGELFF
TRBV7-9	TRBJ1-2	CASSPRTGPNYGYTF
TRBV5-1	TRBJ1-6	CASSLDRVNSPLHF
TRBV7-3	TRBJ2-7	CASSLRGTGTSGEQYF
TRBV9	TRBJ1-1	CASSLTGTGELEAFF
TRBV29-1	TRBJ2-1	CSVDPGFGGNEQFF
TRBV21-1	TRBJ2-3	CASSSATSEGTDTQYF
TRBV5-6	TRBJ1-3	CASSLQGDAGNTIYF
TRBV9	TRBJ2-6	CASSASLTGANVLTF
TRBV4-3	TRBJ1-2	CASSHEQQGNYGYTF
TRBV30	TRBJ1-5	CAWSPRGDQPQHF
TRBV11-2	TRBJ2-7	CASSPTGQTGNEQYF
TRBV2	TRBJ2-2	CASSSLAGLWNTGELFF
TRBV11-3	TRBJ2-1	CASSFGFSSYNEQFF
TRBV5-4	TRBJ1-5	CASSPGTGSQPQHF
TRBV29-1	TRBJ1-5	CSAGDGNQPQHF
TRBV7-9	TRBJ2-7	CASSRQGGEQYF
TRBV19	TRBJ2-3	CASSLLAGGETDTQYF
TRBV18	TRBJ1-1	CASSPRTAEAFF
TRBV5-1	TRBJ1-4	CASSSTSEKLFF
TRBV15	TRBJ1-2	CATSRGGTQRNYGYTF
TRBV5-1	TRBJ2-3	CASSLNGVKDTQYF
TRBV27	TRBJ2-3	CASSFGTSVGNTQYF
TRBV21-1	TRBJ1-2	CASSRPQGTPVNYGYTF
TRBV21-1	TRBJ2-3	CASSTNWDRHTDTQYF
TRBV19	TRBJ2-1	CASSIPSGIYNEQFF
TRBV7-2	TRBJ1-4	CASSAAPGPNEKLFF